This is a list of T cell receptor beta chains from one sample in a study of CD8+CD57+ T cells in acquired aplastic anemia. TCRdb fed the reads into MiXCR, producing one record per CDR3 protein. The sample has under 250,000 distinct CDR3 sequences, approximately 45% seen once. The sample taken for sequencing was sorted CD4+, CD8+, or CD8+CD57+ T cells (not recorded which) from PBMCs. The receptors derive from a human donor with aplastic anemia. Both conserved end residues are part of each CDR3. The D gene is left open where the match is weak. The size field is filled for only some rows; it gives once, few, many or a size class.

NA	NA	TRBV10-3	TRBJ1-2	TGTGCCATTGGACAGCAGAACTATGGCTACACCTTC	CAIGQQNYGYTF
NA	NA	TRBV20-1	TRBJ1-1	TGCAGTGCTAGACAGGGGAGGAACACTGAAGCTTTCTTT	CSARQGRNTEAFF
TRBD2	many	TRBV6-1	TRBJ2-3	TGTGCCAGCAGTGTTCTAGCGGGGGAAACAGATACGCAGTATTTT	CASSVLAGETDTQYF
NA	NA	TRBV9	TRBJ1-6	TGTGCCAGCAGCGTAGGCGATAATTCACCCCTCCACTTT	CASSVGDNSPLHF
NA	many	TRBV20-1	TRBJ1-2	TGCAGTGCGCTACCTTCCCTACAGACAGTCTATGGCTACACCTTC	CSALPSLQTVYGYTF
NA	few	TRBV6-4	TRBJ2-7	TGTGCCAGCCGTGACAGATCCTACGAGCAGTACTTC	CASRDRSYEQYF
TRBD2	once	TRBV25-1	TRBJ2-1	TGTGCCAGCACCCGGGGAGGGTCGAATGAGCAGTTCTTC	CASTRGGSNEQFF
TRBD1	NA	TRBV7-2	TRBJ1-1	TGTGCCAGCAGCTTAGTCGGACAGGTTGGGTCTTTCTTT	CASSLVGQVGSFF
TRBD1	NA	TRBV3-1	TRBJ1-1	TGTGCCAGCAGCCTAAAGACAGGGGGTAGTATGGCTTTCTTT	CASSLKTGGSMAFF
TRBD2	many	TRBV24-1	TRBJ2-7	TGTGCCACCAAGTGGGGTAGACTAGCGGGGGGCCCTAGAATTTACGAGCAGTACTTC	CATKWGRLAGGPRIYEQYF
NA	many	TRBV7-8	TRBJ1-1	TGTGCCAGCAGCTGGGGGGTCGGGACTGAAGCTTTCTTT	CASSWGVGTEAFF
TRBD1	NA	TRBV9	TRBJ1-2	TGTGCCAGCAGCATACGAACAGGGGGAGAAGACTATGGCTACACCTTC	CASSIRTGGEDYGYTF
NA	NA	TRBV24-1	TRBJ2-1	TGTGCCACCAGTGTCCATGATGAGCAGTTCTTC	CATSVHDEQFF
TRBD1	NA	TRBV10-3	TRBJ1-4	TGTGCCAGCAGATACGACAGGGGAAGTGAAAAACTGTTTTTT	CASRYDRGSEKLFF
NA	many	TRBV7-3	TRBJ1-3	TGTGCCAGCAGCCGACCGGCCTCTGGCTCTGGAAACACCATATATTTT	CASSRPASGSGNTIYF
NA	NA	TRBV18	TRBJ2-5	TGTGCCAGCTCACTGCGGACAAGACAACTCCAAGAGACCCAGTACTTC	CASSLRTRQLQETQYF
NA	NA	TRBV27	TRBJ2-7	TGTGCCAGCAGTACACCGGGACACCGCGGGGAGCAGTACTTC	CASSTPGHRGEQYF
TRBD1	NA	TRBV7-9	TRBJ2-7	TGTGCCAGCAGCTCACCGGGACAGGGGTTCTACGAGCAGTACTTC	CASSSPGQGFYEQYF
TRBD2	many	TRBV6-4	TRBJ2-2	TGTGCCAGCAGTGACTCGCCAGCGGGGGGGGAGCTGTTTTTT	CASSDSPAGGELFF
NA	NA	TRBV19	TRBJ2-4	TGTGCCAGTAGTCCTCGACAGGGACTAGCCAAAAACATTCAGTACTTC	CASSPRQGLAKNIQYF
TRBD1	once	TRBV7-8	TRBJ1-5	TGTGCCAGCAGCTATACCGGGACAGGGGTCCCTTTTAGCAATCAGCCCCAGCATTTT	CASSYTGTGVPFSNQPQHF
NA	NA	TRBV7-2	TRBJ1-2	TGTGCCAGCAGCGTAGAGGGCAGACCGATGGATGGCTACACCTTC	CASSVEGRPMDGYTF
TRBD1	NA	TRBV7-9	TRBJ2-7	TGTGCCAGCAGCGGTACCGGGACAGGGACCTACGAGCAGTACTTC	CASSGTGTGTYEQYF
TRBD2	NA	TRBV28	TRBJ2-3	TGTGCCAGCAGTTTACGCGGGAGTAGCACAGATACGCAGTATTTT	CASSLRGSSTDTQYF
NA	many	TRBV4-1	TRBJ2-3	TGCGCCAGCAGCCAACAGGGCGGGATAGATACGCAGTATTTT	CASSQQGGIDTQYF